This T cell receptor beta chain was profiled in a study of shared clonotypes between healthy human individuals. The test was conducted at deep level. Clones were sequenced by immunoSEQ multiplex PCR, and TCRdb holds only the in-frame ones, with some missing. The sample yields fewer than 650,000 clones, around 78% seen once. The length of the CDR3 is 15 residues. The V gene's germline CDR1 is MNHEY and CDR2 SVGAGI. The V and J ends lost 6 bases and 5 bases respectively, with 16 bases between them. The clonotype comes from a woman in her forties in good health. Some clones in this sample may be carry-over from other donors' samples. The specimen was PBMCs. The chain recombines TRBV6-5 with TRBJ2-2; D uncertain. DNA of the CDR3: TGTGCCAGCAGCCCCGGTGTTGCGGTAACCGGGGAGCTGTTTTTT. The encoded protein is CASSPGVAVTGELFF.